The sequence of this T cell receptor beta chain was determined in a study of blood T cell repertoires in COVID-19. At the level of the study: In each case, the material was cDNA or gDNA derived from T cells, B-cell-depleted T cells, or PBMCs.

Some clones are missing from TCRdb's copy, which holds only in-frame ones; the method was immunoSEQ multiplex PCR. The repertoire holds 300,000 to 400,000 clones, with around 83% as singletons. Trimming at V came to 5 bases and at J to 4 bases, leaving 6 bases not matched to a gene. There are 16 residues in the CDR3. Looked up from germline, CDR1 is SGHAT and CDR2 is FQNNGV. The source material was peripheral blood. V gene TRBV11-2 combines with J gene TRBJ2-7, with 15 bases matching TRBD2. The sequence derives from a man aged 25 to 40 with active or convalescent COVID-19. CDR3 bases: TGTGCCAGCAGCGCGGGACTAGCGGGGGGACCTTACGAGCAGTACTTC. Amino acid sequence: CASSAGLAGGPYEQYF.